These T cell receptor beta chains were read from a single sample in a study of T cell responses to AZD1222 COVID-19 vaccine. The assay was immunoSEQ multiplex PCR, and TCRdb's table has in-frame clones only and misses some. The sample lists about 140,000 clones, roughly 91% occurring once. The sequences come from peripheral blood, collected on day 0 of AZD1222 vaccination. Receptor source: an adult in good health. The CDR3 runs from the conserved cysteine through the conserved F or W. The D gene is left open where the match is weak. Size tells how often a clone was seen (once, few, many) or the class of an expanded clone, and some rows leave it out.

cdr3_aa	cdr3_nt	j_call	cdr3_length	d_call	v_call	clone_size
CAWNPGNTEAFF	TGTGCCTGGAATCCGGGGAACACTGAAGCTTTCTTT	TRBJ1-1	12	NA	TRBV30	once
CASSAGNSYEQYF	TGTGCCAGCTCAGCCGGGAACTCCTACGAGCAGTACTTC	TRBJ2-7	13	NA	TRBV18	NA
CATSDGQGVDEQFF	TGTGCCACCAGTGATGGACAGGGTGTGGATGAGCAGTTCTTC	TRBJ2-1	14	TRBD1	TRBV24-1	NA
CASSPTRAGSTDTQYF	TGTGCCAGCTCACCAACAAGGGCGGGGAGCACAGATACGCAGTATTTT	TRBJ2-3	16	NA	TRBV18	NA
CASSQGTEGYGYTF	TGTGCCAGCTCACAAGGGACAGAAGGATATGGCTACACCTTC	TRBJ1-2	14	TRBD1	TRBV18	NA
CASTLDFYNEQFF	TGTGCCAGCACCCTGGACTTTTACAATGAGCAGTTCTTC	TRBJ2-1	13	NA	TRBV7-2	once
CASSPPGSAEAFF	TGTGCCAGCTCACCACCGGGGAGTGCTGAAGCTTTCTTT	TRBJ1-1	13	NA	TRBV18	NA
CASIIRGELFF	TGTGCCAGCATTATTAGGGGGGAGCTGTTTTTT	TRBJ2-2	11	NA	TRBV12-3/TRBV12-4	NA
CASSRQGWTEAFF	TGTGCCAGCAGCCGACAGGGTTGGACTGAAGCTTTCTTT	TRBJ1-1	13	TRBD1	TRBV7-8	once
CASSLDRSSTDTQYF	TGTGCCAGCAGCTTAGATCGATCGAGTACAGATACGCAGTATTTT	TRBJ2-3	15	NA	TRBV7-2	NA
CATGQGVNTEAFF	TGTGCCACCGGACAGGGAGTAAACACTGAAGCTTTCTTT	TRBJ1-1	13	TRBD1	TRBV10-3	NA
CASSVDSRAEAFF	TGTGCCAGCAGCGTAGATTCCAGGGCTGAAGCTTTCTTT	TRBJ1-1	13	NA	TRBV9	NA
CASSLSGGFAETQYF	TGTGCCAGCAGCCTTAGCGGGGGCTTTGCGGAGACCCAGTACTTC	TRBJ2-5	15	TRBD2	TRBV6-6	NA
CASSLGAEQPQHF	TGTGCCAGCAGTTTAGGGGCCGAACAGCCCCAGCATTTT	TRBJ1-5	13	NA	TRBV12-3/TRBV12-4	NA
CASSARTGSGNTIYF	TGCGCCAGCAGCGCAAGGACAGGCTCTGGAAACACCATATATTTT	TRBJ1-3	15	TRBD1	TRBV5-1	NA
CASRGIPNYGYTF	TGTGCCAGCAGGGGGATTCCAAACTATGGCTACACCTTC	TRBJ1-2	13	NA	TRBV28	NA
CASSGQGINYGYTF	TGTGCCAGCAGCGGACAGGGGATAAACTATGGCTACACCTTC	TRBJ1-2	14	TRBD1	TRBV27	NA
CASSPPDKLSNEQFF	TGCGCCAGCAGCCCGCCTGACAAGCTGTCCAATGAGCAGTTCTTC	TRBJ2-1	15	NA	TRBV4-1	NA
CASSPRQGSQETQYF	TGTGCCAGCTCACCCCGACAGGGGTCCCAAGAGACCCAGTACTTC	TRBJ2-5	15	TRBD1	TRBV18	once
CASSPGTGGFEAFF	TGTGCCAGCAGCCCCGGGACAGGGGGTTTCGAAGCTTTCTTT	TRBJ1-1	14	TRBD1	TRBV5-4	NA
CATSDQGYYQPQHF	TGTGCCACCAGTGATCAGGGGTATTATCAGCCCCAGCATTTT	TRBJ1-5	14	NA	TRBV24-1	NA
CASSRGGPEELFF	TGTGCCAGCAGCCGAGGGGGCCCGGAGGAACTGTTTTTT	TRBJ1-4	13	TRBD1	TRBV3-1/TRBV3-2	NA
CASSTNRVRDGYTF	TGTGCCAGTAGTACCAACAGGGTCCGGGATGGCTACACCTTC	TRBJ1-2	14	NA	TRBV19	NA
CASSGTINYGYTF	TGTGCCAGCAGTGGGACGATTAACTATGGCTACACCTTC	TRBJ1-2	13	NA	TRBV27	NA
CASSQRLNTEAFF	TGCGCCAGCAGCCAAAGGTTGAACACTGAAGCTTTCTTT	TRBJ1-1	13	NA	TRBV4-1	NA
CASSQGIGDQPQHF	TGCGCCAGCAGCCAAGGTATCGGGGATCAGCCCCAGCATTTT	TRBJ1-5	14	NA	TRBV4-1	NA
CASTHLDTYNYGYTF	TGTGCCAGCACACACTTGGACACCTATAACTATGGCTACACCTTC	TRBJ1-2	15	NA	TRBV6-5	NA
CASRPGRPGETQYF	TGTGCCAGCCGCCCAGGACGCCCGGGAGAGACCCAGTACTTC	TRBJ2-5	14	NA	TRBV7-9	NA
CASSARQNSPLHF	TGTGCCAGCAGTGCCCGACAGAATTCACCCCTCCACTTT	TRBJ1-6	13	NA	TRBV12-3/TRBV12-4	NA
CASSEDGQPQHF	TGTGCCAGCAGTGAAGACGGCCAGCCCCAGCATTTT	TRBJ1-5	12	NA	TRBV25-1	once
CASSLSVGTTNEKLFF	TGTGCCAGCAGTTTATCGGTGGGGACAACTAATGAAAAACTGTTTTTT	TRBJ1-4	16	NA	TRBV27	NA
CASILGGSGNQPQHF	TGTGCCAGCATCCTCGGGGGTAGCGGCAATCAGCCCCAGCATTTT	TRBJ1-5	15	NA	TRBV6-5	NA
CASSALDRGSNQPQHF	TGTGCCAGTAGTGCCTTAGACAGGGGCAGCAATCAGCCCCAGCATTTT	TRBJ1-5	16	TRBD1	TRBV19	NA
CAWSAAFDRGRTILEAFF	TGTGCCTGGAGTGCCGCCTTTGACAGGGGGCGAACTATCTTGGAAGCTTTCTTT	TRBJ1-1	18	TRBD1	TRBV30	few
CASSPIIWGLNQPQHF	TGTGCCAGCAGTCCAATCATTTGGGGACTCAATCAGCCCCAGCATTTT	TRBJ1-5	16	NA	TRBV6-2/TRBV6-3	NA
CASYWMASGELFF	TGTGCCAGCTATTGGATGGCTAGCGGGGAGCTGTTTTTT	TRBJ2-2	13	NA	TRBV6-5	NA
CASSLIETATFSYNEQFF	TGTGCCAGCAGCTTAATTGAGACAGCAACCTTCTCCTACAATGAGCAGTTCTTC	TRBJ2-1	18	NA	TRBV7-8	NA
CASSEFLLPDQGSSYNEQFF	TGTGCCAGCAGTGAGTTCCTACTCCCCGACCAAGGAAGCTCCTACAATGAGCAGTTCTTC	TRBJ2-1	20	NA	TRBV6-1	medium-sized
CATSRRDRVGTGELFF	TGTGCCACCAGCAGGAGGGACAGGGTGGGCACCGGGGAGCTGTTTTTT	TRBJ2-2	16	TRBD1	TRBV15	NA
CASSFGGEDQPQHF	TGTGCCAGCAGTTTCGGGGGGGAGGATCAGCCCCAGCATTTT	TRBJ1-5	14	NA	TRBV27	NA
CATSPRLGQGPGQADTQYF	TGTGCCACCAGCCCCCGATTGGGACAGGGGCCGGGTCAGGCAGATACGCAGTATTTT	TRBJ2-3	19	TRBD1	TRBV24-1	NA
CASREDSGANVLTF	TGTGCCAGCAGAGAGGACTCTGGGGCCAACGTCCTGACTTTC	TRBJ2-6	14	NA	TRBV6-5	NA
CASSYSVPSGNTIYF	TGTGCCAGCAGTTACTCCGTCCCCTCTGGAAACACCATATATTTT	TRBJ1-3	15	NA	TRBV6-5	NA
CASSRGGAPGAFF	TGTGCCAGCAGTCGAGGGGGCGCTCCAGGGGCTTTCTTT	TRBJ1-1	13	TRBD1	TRBV6-5	NA
CASSPRHGGNTEAFF	TGTGCCAGCAGCCCGAGGCACGGAGGGAACACTGAAGCTTTCTTT	TRBJ1-1	15	NA	TRBV14	once
CASSQGNRKVFF	TGTGCCAGCAGCCAAGGCAACCGGAAGGTTTTCTTT	TRBJ1-1	12	NA	TRBV3-1/TRBV3-2	NA
CASRGLSSNQPQHF	TGTGCCAGCAGAGGGCTAAGCTCAAATCAGCCCCAGCATTTT	TRBJ1-5	14	NA	TRBV2	NA
CASSSRQNEQYF	TGTGCCAGCAGCTCTCGCCAAAACGAGCAGTACTTC	TRBJ2-7	12	NA	TRBV7-9	NA
CASSPVGRRNTIYF	TGCGCCAGCAGCCCGGTGGGCCGACGAAACACCATATATTTT	TRBJ1-3	14	NA	TRBV5-1	NA
CASSFILGANEKLFF	TGTGCCAGCAGCTTCATATTAGGGGCCAATGAAAAACTGTTTTTT	TRBJ1-4	15	NA	TRBV7-9	NA
CSVGREGAYEQYF	TGCAGCGTTGGGCGGGAGGGGGCCTACGAGCAGTACTTC	TRBJ2-7	13	TRBD2	TRBV29-1	NA
CASSFSDGSKQPQHF	TGTGCCAGCAGCTTCTCCGATGGTAGCAAACAGCCCCAGCATTTT	TRBJ1-5	15	NA	TRBV7-2	NA
CASSLDHAGGNEQFF	TGTGCCAGCAGCTTAGATCATGCAGGGGGAAATGAGCAGTTCTTC	TRBJ2-1	15	TRBD1	TRBV11-3	NA
CASSFRTSGGSRTGELFF	TGTGCCAGCAGCTTCAGGACTAGCGGGGGGTCCAGAACCGGGGAGCTGTTTTTT	TRBJ2-2	18	TRBD2	TRBV13	NA
CASRLPGGAGETQYF	TGCGCCAGCAGGCTCCCAGGGGGCGCGGGAGAGACCCAGTACTTC	TRBJ2-5	15	TRBD1	TRBV10-2	NA
CASSPVGANVLTF	TGCGCCAGCAGCCCGGTCGGGGCCAACGTCCTGACTTTC	TRBJ2-6	13	NA	TRBV5-1	NA
CAWSPPGTGKNEKLFF	TGTGCCTGGAGCCCGCCAGGGACCGGGAAAAATGAAAAACTGTTTTTT	TRBJ1-4	16	NA	TRBV30	few